A selection of T cell receptor beta chains follows, all from one sample in a study of blood T cell repertoires in COVID-19. Profiling relied on immunoSEQ multiplex PCR, and the TCRdb table lists in-frame clones only, not all of them. The sample has a few hundred thousand clones, approximately 90% seen once. The sequencing sample was made of PBMCs or T cells enriched from blood (not recorded which). These receptors all come from a man between 25 and 39 years old who had recovered from COVID-19. CDR3s include the opening cysteine and the closing phenylalanine or tryptophan. The D gene is left open where the match is weak. Expanded clones get a size class; other rows say once, few or many, or leave the size out.

D	J	size	V	DNA	CDR3
TRBD2	TRBJ2-7	NA	TRBV29-1	TGCAGCGTTACGACTAGCGGGGGGGTCTACGAGCAGTACTTC	CSVTTSGGVYEQYF
NA	TRBJ1-3	once	TRBV4-1	TGCGCCAGCAGCCAATTGACAGGTGTCGCGGGGGACACCATATATTTT	CASSQLTGVAGDTIYF
TRBD2	TRBJ2-2	NA	TRBV11-2	TGTGCCAGCAGCTTCCTTAGCGGGCCGAACACCGGGGAGCTGTTTTTT	CASSFLSGPNTGELFF
NA	TRBJ2-3	NA	TRBV7-2	TGTGCCAGCAGCTTATTCAGAGATACGCAGTATTTT	CASSLFRDTQYF
TRBD2	TRBJ2-7	NA	TRBV2	TGTGCCAGCAGTGGTCGGCTAGCGGGAGGCTCCTACGAGCAGTACTTC	CASSGRLAGGSYEQYF
TRBD2	TRBJ2-7	NA	TRBV5-1	TGCGCCAGCAGCTTGGGTGCGGGAGGGCCCTACGAGCAGTACTTC	CASSLGAGGPYEQYF
NA	TRBJ2-1	NA	TRBV19	TGTGCCAGTAGTAGAACCAAGCTCAGGGGCAATGAGCAGTTCTTC	CASSRTKLRGNEQFF
TRBD1	TRBJ2-5	NA	TRBV19	TGTGCCAGTAGTTTACGGACAGGAGAGACCCAGTACTTC	CASSLRTGETQYF
TRBD1	TRBJ2-7	medium-sized	TRBV6-5	TGTGCCAGCAGTATCGGGACAGGGGATTCCTACGAGCAGTACTTC	CASSIGTGDSYEQYF
TRBD2	TRBJ2-5	NA	TRBV2	TGTGCCAGCAGTCCAACTAGCGGGGGGGCCTTAACGGGCCAAGAGACCCAGTACTTC	CASSPTSGGALTGQETQYF
TRBD1	TRBJ2-2	NA	TRBV5-5	TGTGCCAGCAGTTTCAGCCCACGGACAGGGGGATTCACCGGGGAGCTGTTTTTT	CASSFSPRTGGFTGELFF
NA	TRBJ1-3	once	TRBV4-1	TGCGCCAGCAGCCAAGGTCGGGGTCTCTCTGGAAACACCATATATTTT	CASSQGRGLSGNTIYF
NA	TRBJ1-6	NA	TRBV28	TGTGCCAGCAGGCCGGCGGCAGGGGAAAATTCACCCCTCCACTTT	CASRPAAGENSPLHF
NA	TRBJ1-1	NA	TRBV25-1	TGTGCCAGCAGTGAATTTTTAGGACAGAACACTGAAGCTTTCTTT	CASSEFLGQNTEAFF
NA	TRBJ2-1	NA	TRBV11-3	TGTGCCAGCAGCTTAGCAGGTGAGCAGTTCTTC	CASSLAGEQFF
NA	TRBJ1-2	NA	TRBV28	TGTGCCAGTCGCCCCTCCCCCGAGTGGGGCTACACCTTC	CASRPSPEWGYTF
TRBD1	TRBJ2-1	NA	TRBV19	TGTGCCAGTAGGCAGGACAGGGGCTCCTACAATGAGCAGTTCTTC	CASRQDRGSYNEQFF
NA	TRBJ1-1	NA	TRBV10-3	TGTGCCATCAGTGAGTCGCGGGGGGGTAACACTGAAGCTTTCTTT	CAISESRGGNTEAFF
TRBD1	TRBJ2-3	NA	TRBV9	TGTGCCAGTGGGACAGGTACTAGAGATACGCAGTATTTT	CASGTGTRDTQYF
TRBD2	TRBJ2-7	NA	TRBV28	TGTGCCAGCAGCCTTACTAGCGGGAGGACCTACGAGCAGTACTTC	CASSLTSGRTYEQYF
NA	TRBJ2-2	NA	TRBV11-3	TGTGCCAGCAGCTTACACAGCACCGGGGAGCTGTTTTTT	CASSLHSTGELFF
TRBD2	TRBJ2-3	NA	TRBV7-8	TGTGCCAGCAGCTTAGCGGTTCTAGCGGGAGGGCCGGTCGCAGATACGCAGTATTTT	CASSLAVLAGGPVADTQYF
NA	TRBJ2-1	NA	TRBV27	TGTGCCAGCAGTTTAGCTGATAGCTCCTACAATGAGCAGTTCTTC	CASSLADSSYNEQFF
NA	TRBJ2-1	NA	TRBV5-4	TGTGCCAGCAGCCAAAGTACACCCTCCTACAATGAGCAGTTCTTC	CASSQSTPSYNEQFF
NA	TRBJ1-5	once	TRBV3-1/TRBV3-2	TGTGCCAGCAGCTTCACAGGGTCCAATCAGCCCCAGCATTTT	CASSFTGSNQPQHF
TRBD1	TRBJ1-1	NA	TRBV27	TGTGCCAGCAGCAGAAAGGGGGCGCGTACTGAAGCTTTCTTT	CASSRKGARTEAFF
NA	TRBJ2-7	NA	TRBV27	TGTGCCAGCAGTTTATCTACAGGTCCTTCCTACGAGCAGTACTTC	CASSLSTGPSYEQYF
NA	TRBJ2-5	NA	TRBV12-5	TGTGCTAGTTCAATGGGCGAGACCCAGTACTTC	CASSMGETQYF
TRBD1	TRBJ2-3	NA	TRBV10-3	TGTGCCATCCGGGACAGCGTTATAGATACGCAGTATTTT	CAIRDSVIDTQYF
NA	TRBJ2-7	once	TRBV27	TGTGCCAGCAGTTTAAGGCCCAGGGACTACGAGCAGTACTTC	CASSLRPRDYEQYF
NA	TRBJ2-7	once	TRBV12-3/TRBV12-4	TGTGCCAGCAGTCCCGAGGGGGTTGAGCAGTACTTC	CASSPEGVEQYF
TRBD1	TRBJ2-7	NA	TRBV30	TGTGCCTGGAGTGCGTCGGACAGGTCTCGCTACGAGCAGTACTTC	CAWSASDRSRYEQYF
TRBD1	TRBJ1-6	NA	TRBV9	TGTGCCAGCAGCGGAAGACAGGGGGCGGATTCACCCCTCCACTTT	CASSGRQGADSPLHF
NA	TRBJ2-1	NA	TRBV9	TGTGCCAGCAGCGGAACTGACTACAATGAGCAGTTCTTC	CASSGTDYNEQFF
TRBD1	TRBJ1-4	NA	TRBV24-1	TGTGCCACCAGTGATTCCACAGGGGGAGGCGAAAAACTGTTTTTT	CATSDSTGGGEKLFF
TRBD1	TRBJ1-1	NA	TRBV14	TGTGCCAGCAGCCAAGAGAGGTTCGAACAGGGGGCGCCTGAAGCTTTCTTT	CASSQERFEQGAPEAFF
TRBD1	TRBJ1-1	few	TRBV27	TGTGCCAGCAGTACAGACAGGGGCACTGAAGCTTTCTTT	CASSTDRGTEAFF
NA	TRBJ2-1	once	TRBV13	TGTGCCAGCAGCTTAGGAGGCAGGGGTTACAATGAGCAGTTCTTC	CASSLGGRGYNEQFF
NA	TRBJ1-3	NA	TRBV13	TGTGCCAGCAGCCGGGGGGCTCGGACAAAGAACACCATATATTTT	CASSRGARTKNTIYF
NA	TRBJ1-4	NA	TRBV11-2	TGTGCCAGCAGATTAGGAAACAGGGAAAAACTGTTTTTT	CASRLGNREKLFF
NA	TRBJ1-1	once	TRBV21-1	TGTGCCAGCAGCAAATTACGGGCGGACAGTCAGAACACTGAAGCTTTCTTT	CASSKLRADSQNTEAFF
TRBD1	TRBJ2-7	NA	TRBV7-9	TGTGCCAGCAGCTCCGATAGACAGGGGAGGCGCAACGAGCAGTACTTC	CASSSDRQGRRNEQYF
NA	TRBJ2-5	NA	TRBV5-1	TGCGCCAGCAGCTTGTCGGCAGCGAGGGAGACCCAGTACTTC	CASSLSAARETQYF